Below are 9 T cell receptor beta chains sequenced from a single sample in a study of shared clonotypes between healthy human individuals. TCRdb keeps only in-frame clones here, not all; method: immunoSEQ multiplex PCR. The sample has around 600,000 clones, about 95% seen once; the top ten hold around 0.12%. The naive CD8 fraction comprised CD45RO-negative cells positively selected for CCR7 and excluded terminally differentiated effector memory CD45RA+ cells. Source material: naive CD8+ T cells sorted from blood. The receptor set was obtained from a woman aged 25-40 years in good health.

The CDR3 sequence is CASRYLAGGTTDTQYF. Here the CDR3 DNA reads TGTGCCAGCAGATACCTAGCGGGAGGGACCACAGATACGCAGTATTTT. V is TRBV6-5 and J is TRBJ2-3; 12 positions match TRBD2. With V trimmed by 6 bases and J by 2 bases, 6 bases remained unmatched. CDR3 length: 16 amino acids. Germline CDR1 MNHEY, CDR2 SVGAGI.

This chain joins TRBV6-5 and TRBJ1-3; possibly TRBD1 for D (5 bases). The CDR3 contains 16 residues. Germline CDR1 is MNHEY and CDR2 is SVGAGI. V was cut by 0 bases and J by 7 bases, with 16 bases left in between. CDR3 in amino acids: CASSYSLASTVNTIYF. The CDR3 nucleotides are TGTGCCAGCAGTTACTCGTTGGCCTCGACAGTGAACACCATATATTTT.

The chain carries TRBV2 and TRBJ1-5; D is ambiguous. Looked up from germline, CDR1 is SNHLY and CDR2 is FYNNEI. Trimming removed 4 bases from V and 2 bases from J, with 21 bases in between. CDR3 length: 18 amino acids. The CDR3 spells CASSVRQDEMKRNQPQHF. CDR3 DNA: TGTGCCAGCAGTGTTCGGCAGGATGAGATGAAGCGCAATCAGCCCCAGCATTTT.

The V call is TRBV29-1, the J call TRBJ1-1, with D hard to call. This CDR3 comprises 10 residues. Germline V gene lookup returns CDR1 SQVTM and CDR2 ANQGSEA. The V end lost 4 bases, the J end lost 7 bases, and 7 bases lay between the germline ends. The CDR3 DNA follows: TGCAGCGTTGCATCGGTTGAAGCTTTCTTT. Its translation is CSVASVEAFF.

The J gene is TRBJ2-7, the V gene TRBV27, with 7 bases that match TRBD1. The germline gives CDR1 MNHEY, CDR2 SMNVEV (reference sequence). CDR3 size: 15 residues. The V gene end was trimmed by 6 bases and the J gene end by 6 bases; junction bases not matched to a gene: 14. The CDR3 sequence is CASRRQGPLLGEQYF. The CDR3 coding sequence is TGTGCCAGCAGGAGACAGGGCCCCTTACTGGGCGAGCAGTACTTC.

This clone occurred a few times. The V gene is TRBV6-4, the J gene TRBJ2-7; TRBD1 agrees at 7 bases. V trimming: 6 bases; J trimming: 3 bases; junction bases outside the gene matches: 8. CDR3 length: 14 residues. Germline CDR1 and CDR2: MRHNA and SNTAGT. CDR3 protein: CASRTGPLFYEQYF. As DNA, the CDR3 is TGTGCCAGCAGGACAGGGCCCCTCTTCTACGAGCAGTACTTC.

J is TRBJ2-2 and V is TRBV9, with 8 bases matching TRBD2. Germline values: CDR1 SGDLS, CDR2 YYNGEE. This CDR3 spans 15 amino acids. The V segment lost 4 bases and the J segment 2 bases; nucleotides outside the gene matches: 4. This CDR3 is CASSLSGSNTGELFF. In DNA, the CDR3 is TGTGCCAGCAGCTTGAGCGGGAGTAACACCGGGGAGCTGTTTTTT.

This sequence joins TRBV2 and TRBJ2-1; D not certain. The CDR3 has 11 residues. V was trimmed by 2 bases and J by 8 bases, leaving 4 bases between them. Per germline, CDR1 SNHLY and CDR2 FYNNEI. The CDR3 DNA sequence: TGTGCCAGCAGTGAATCCCATGAGCAGTTCTTC. This encodes CASSESHEQFF.

The V gene is TRBV4-1, the J gene TRBJ2-1; D is unresolved. This CDR3 contains 16 residues. V was shortened by 5 bases and J by 0 bases, with 14 bases between the two germline ends. Germline CDR1 reads MGHRA; CDR2 reads YSYEKL. This CDR3 is CASSSHPVSSYNEQFF. The DNA of the CDR3 is TGCGCCAGCAGCTCTCACCCGGTTAGCTCCTACAATGAGCAGTTCTTC.